A single sample is the source of the 16 T cell receptor beta chains below, sequenced in a study of T-cell memory formation after mild COVID-19. TCRdb redid the calling of the 5' RACE reads with MiXCR, one entry per CDR3 protein. The sample contains under 650,000 distinct CDR3 sequences, more than 15% of which appear only once. The sequenced material came from PBMCs or a T cell subset sorted from them (not recorded which). The receptors come from an adult woman who had mild COVID-19 (a few samples of this study predate the infection). Cell type and time point are not known.

This clonotype was recorded a few times. This sequence joins TRBV5-5 and TRBJ2-2; D perhaps matches TRBD1 (5 bases). The CDR3 is 15 amino acids. Germline loops: CDR1 SGHKS, CDR2 YYEKEE (reference sequence). The ends were cut back, 3 bases at V and 1 base at J, with 10 bases in the middle. The CDR3 DNA is TGTGCCAGCAGCTCGACAGTTCGGAACACCGGGGAGCTGTTTTTT. Its protein is CASSSTVRNTGELFF.

This clonotype was detected only a few times. The V and J genes are TRBV29-1 and TRBJ2-1, with 8 bases matching TRBD1. The CDR3 is made up of 14 amino acids. CDR1 is SQVTM and CDR2 is ANQGSEA in the germline V gene. J gave up 4 bases and V 7 bases, and 9 bases lay outside the gene matches. Written as DNA, the CDR3 is TGCAGCGGCATGAACCGGGACAGGTACAATGAGCAGTTCTTC. Translating it yields CSGMNRDRYNEQFF.

The chain recombines TRBV20-1 with TRBJ2-1; 12 bases map to TRBD2. This CDR3 has 17 residues. Germline CDR1 is DFQATT and CDR2 is SNEGSKA (reference sequence). J was trimmed by 5 bases and V by 5 bases; bases with no gene match: 13. The CDR3 is CSAPGHLASGRDNEQFF. In DNA form, the CDR3 reads TGCAGTGCTCCGGGACACCTCGCTAGCGGGAGGGACAATGAGCAGTTCTTC.

The chain combines TRBV15 with TRBJ1-6, with D uncertain. The CDR3 spans 16 residues. The ends were cut back, 1 base at V and 7 bases at J, with 14 bases in the middle. Germline values: CDR1 LNHNV, CDR2 YYDKDF (reference sequence). CDR3 residues: CATSRVPFAGNSPLHF. As DNA, the CDR3 is TGTGCCACCAGCAGAGTTCCGTTTGCGGGCAATTCACCCCTCCACTTT.

V gene TRBV2 combines with J gene TRBJ1-2, with D uncertain. Between the trimmed V and J ends, which lost 7 bases and 2 bases, there was a span of 8 bases. The CDR3 runs 12 residues. CDR1 and CDR2 from the germline V gene are SNHLY and FYNNEI. CDR3 in amino acids: CASKPQNYGYTF. DNA for the CDR3: TGTGCCAGCAAGCCTCAGAACTATGGCTACACCTTC.

In nucleotides, the CDR3 is TGTGCCAGTAGTATGCCTCACAATGAGCAGTTCTTC. It is translated as CASSMPHNEQFF. This chain connects TRBV19 to TRBJ2-1, with D unclear. The V and J ends lost 3 bases and 5 bases respectively, with 5 bases between them. This CDR3 spans 12 amino acids. Germline V gene data show CDR1 as LNHDA and CDR2 as SQIVND (reference sequence).

This clonotype has more than one count but fewer than ten. The rearrangement links TRBV7-9 to TRBJ2-5, with 11 bases matching TRBD1. The V and J ends lost 5 bases and 5 bases, in that order; junction bases with no gene match: 7. The CDR3 contains 15 residues. The germline V gene has CDR1 SEHNR and CDR2 FQNEAQ (reference sequence). The CDR3, as DNA: TGTGCCAGCAGCCCCGGGACAGGGGGTAAGGAGACCCAGTACTTC. It encodes CASSPGTGGKETQYF. Full variable domain (outside the CDR3, taken from reference TRBV7-9 and TRBJ2-5): DTGVSQNPRHKITKRGQNVTFRCDPISEHNRLYWYRQTLGQGPEFLTYFQNEAQLEKSRLLSDRFSAERPKGSFSTLEIQRTEQGDSAMYLCASSPGTGGKETQYFGPGTRLLVL.

The V call is TRBV12-5, the J call TRBJ2-1, with 8 bases aligning to TRBD2. The CDR3 runs 17 residues. CDR1 and CDR2 from the germline V gene are LGHNT and FRNRAP. The J segment lost 4 bases and the V segment lost 3 bases, leaving 11 bases of the junction unmatched. The CDR3 region has the DNA TGTGCTAGTGGTTTTGGACTAGCCCCCCCTGGGTACAATGAGCAGTTCTTC. This encodes CASGFGLAPPGYNEQFF. Looking up the rest from reference TRBV12-5 and TRBJ2-1 gives the full variable domain: DARVTQTPRHKVTEMGQEVTMRCQPILGHNTVFWYRQTMMQGLELLAYFRNRAPLDDSGMPKDRFSAEMPDATLATLKIQPSEPRDSAVYFCASGFGLAPPGYNEQFFGPGTRLTVL.

The chain uses TRBV14 and TRBJ2-7; 8 bases are shared with TRBD2. The length of the CDR3 is 16 residues. V shed 4 bases, J shed 3 bases, and the junction held 11 bases outside the gene matches. CDR1 is SGHDN and CDR2 is FVKESK in the germline V gene. Here the CDR3 DNA reads TGTGCCAGCAGCCTACTCCGTATAGCGGGAAGCTACGAGCAGTACTTC. Protein sequence: CASSLLRIAGSYEQYF.

This clonotype was seen a handful of times. The rearrangement uses TRBV25-1 and TRBJ2-1; 9 positions match TRBD1. This CDR3 region has 14 residues. Germline-derived CDR1 and CDR2 are MGHDK and SYGVNS. Germline trimming cut 4 bases from V and 3 bases from J; bases unmatched to any gene: 1. CDR3 loop: CASSGDRVYNEQFF. As DNA, the CDR3 is TGTGCCAGCAGTGGGGACAGGGTCTACAATGAGCAGTTCTTC. Variable domain in full (rest from reference TRBV25-1 and TRBJ2-1): EADIYQTPRYLVIGTGKKITLECSQTMGHDKMYWYQQDPGMELHLIHYSYGVNSTEKGDLSSESTVSRIRTEHFPLTLESARPSHTSQYLCASSGDRVYNEQFFGPGTRLTVL.

V and J are TRBV20-1 and TRBJ2-1, with TRBD2 identical over 10 bases. The CDR3 length is 17 residues. With 1 base clipped from V and 3 bases from J, the junction kept 9 bases outside the gene matches. Germline CDR1 reads DFQATT; CDR2 reads SNEGSKA (reference sequence). In DNA form, the CDR3 reads TGCAGTGCTAGAGTACCGGGAGCGGGAGGGGGCTACAATGAGCAGTTCTTC. It encodes CSARVPGAGGGYNEQFF.

V usage is TRBV6-5 and J usage is TRBJ1-5; maybe TRBD1 (5 bases). The CDR3 length is 16 residues. Germline V CDR1 and CDR2: MNHEY, SVGAGI. Between the trimmed V and J ends, which lost 4 bases and 0 bases, there was a span of 13 bases. The CDR3 DNA sequence: TGTGCCAGCAGTTCAGGGAGATGGAATAGCAATCAGCCCCAGCATTTT. Protein product: CASSSGRWNSNQPQHF.

This chain connects TRBV12-3 or TRBV12-4 to TRBJ1-1; possibly TRBD1 for D (5 bases). This CDR3 has 12 amino acids. V shed 10 bases and J shed 11 bases, with 20 bases lying between them. CDR3 loop: CATTAVGGRAFF. CDR3 sequence (DNA): TGTGCCACCACCGCGGTCGGGGGTAGGGCTTTCTTT.

V is TRBV5-1 and J is TRBJ2-3; D not resolved. With 7 bases removed from V and 0 bases from J, the gap between germline ends came to 12 bases. Germline CDR1 and CDR2: SGHRS and YFSETQ. The CDR3 is 14 residues long. CDR3 sequence reads: CASSEMESTDTQYF. The CDR3 DNA sequence: TGCGCCAGCTCCGAGATGGAGAGCACAGATACGCAGTATTTT. The full variable domain, its missing parts supplied by reference TRBV5-1 and TRBJ2-3, is KAGVTQTPRYLIKTRGQQVTLSCSPISGHRSVSWYQQTPGQGLQFLFEYFSETQRNKGNFPGRFSGRQFSNSRSEMNVSTLELGDSALYLCASSEMESTDTQYFGPGTRLTVL.

This chain connects TRBV9 to TRBJ2-3; TRBD2 aligns across 9 bases. Trimming took 0 bases from V and 0 from J; bases not matched to a gene: 5. Germline CDR1 and CDR2: SGDLS and YYNGEE. The CDR3 has 17 residues. As DNA, the CDR3 is TGTGCCAGCAGCGTAGTGGGAACTAGCGGGAGCACAGATACGCAGTATTTT. This translates into CASSVVGTSGSTDTQYF.

The genes are TRBV12-3 or TRBV12-4 and TRBJ2-2, with no clear D. V was shortened by 7 bases and J by 7 bases, with 10 bases between the two germline ends. CDR3 size: 12 residues. The CDR3 DNA sequence: TGTGCCAGCATCATCAGTGGCGGGGAGCTGTTTTTT. Its translation is CASIISGGELFF.